The clone carrying this TCR beta chain was counted between two and nine times. Its antigen is unidentified. The record originates from a study of regulatory T cells in long-lasting Graves disease. Overall study: The antithyroid drugs taken by newly diagnosed Graves' patients had been used for under 3 months. Study-wide findings and caveats: Newly diagnosed patients had higher TCR diversity than persistent Graves' patients did.

The CDR3 spans 16 residues. The V and J ends lost 0 bases and 4 bases respectively, with 16 bases between them. Germline-derived CDR1 and CDR2 are SGHRS and YFSETQ. Time point defined: newly diagnosed GD, antithyroid drugs for less than 3 months. Isolated PBMC RNA provided the starting material for the TCR library. The patients were drawn from one endocrinology department in Xi'an, China. iRepertoire HTBI primers and Arm-PCR of CDR3 regions built TCR beta libraries. TCRdb reprocessed the multiplex PCR reads via MiXCR and lists one record per CDR3 protein. This sample yields some 600,000 distinct CDR3 sequences, of which roughly 16% are seen a single time; about 12% belongs to the top ten. A further study also used this sample, focusing on T cells in Graves' hyperthyroidism and ophthalmopathy. This second study says: A model of 13 V-J pairs discriminated ophthalmopathy from stable hyperthyroidism.

This chain uses TRBV5-1 with TRBJ1-2; possible D gene TRBD1, 6 bases. The clonotype comes from a young man with Graves disease. The sample was peripheral blood mononuclear cells (PBMCs), taken at new diagnosis, from a patient treated with antithyroid drugs. The CDR3 DNA reads as TGCGCCAGCAGCTTGGAGTCGGGGGGCGCTGGCTATGGCTACACCTTC. Its protein is CASSLESGGAGYGYTF. The full variable domain, its missing parts supplied by reference TRBV5-1 and TRBJ1-2, is KAGVTQTPRYLIKTRGQQVTLSCSPISGHRSVSWYQQTPGQGLQFLFEYFSETQRNKGNFPGRFSGRQFSNSRSEMNVSTLELGDSALYLCASSLESGGAGYGYTFGSGTRLTVV.